This T cell receptor (beta chain) comes out of a study of blood T cell repertoires in COVID-19. The overall study: PBMCs, B-cell-depleted T cells, or T cells were the source of the cDNA or gDNA that made up the material.

V was shortened by 6 bases and J by 4 bases, with 15 bases between the two germline ends. CDR1 and CDR2 (germline): MNHEY, SMNVEV (reference sequence). CDR3 length equals 14 residues. Here immunoSEQ multiplex PCR was the method, and the copy in TCRdb shows in-frame clones only, minus some. Among 45,000 to 70,000 clones listed, 70% to 90% were seen once. The V and J genes are TRBV27 and TRBJ1-1; possible D gene TRBD1, 5 bases. The clonotype comes from a woman aged 55-70 years with active COVID-19. The sample consisted of peripheral blood. The CDR3 DNA reads as TGTGCCAGCAGGGCCCAGGGTAGTGGCACTGAAGCTTTCTTT. Amino acids: CASRAQGSGTEAFF.